This passage covers 28 T cell receptor beta chains from one sample sequenced in a study of T cells after yellow fever vaccination. A single record per CDR3 protein comes from TCRdb applying MiXCR to the 5' RACE reads. Counted here are almost 600,000 distinct CDR3 sequences, 13% occurring once; the ten biggest clones make up about an eighth. The sequenced sample was PBMCs, obtained on the day of the yellow fever booster vaccination. The source of these receptors is a young man who received the YFV17D yellow fever vaccine.

The chain recombines TRBV12-3 or TRBV12-4 with TRBJ1-1; 7 nucleotides agree with TRBD1. Germline trimming cut 7 bases from V and 1 base from J; bases unmatched to any gene: 6. The length of the CDR3 is 14 residues. CDR3 loop: CASTLRTGNTEAFF. DNA of the CDR3: TGTGCCAGCACTTTGCGGACAGGGAACACTGAAGCTTTCTTT.

The chain combines TRBV9 with TRBJ2-2, with TRBD2 identical over 12 bases. The germline CDR1 and CDR2 sequences are SGDLS and YYNGEE. CDR3 length: 16 residues. V dropped 4 bases and J dropped 7; count of bases not matched to a gene: 8. The CDR3 coding sequence is TGTGCCAGCAGCACGCGACTAGCGGGAGTTAGCGGGGAGCTGTTTTTT. It is translated as CASSTRLAGVSGELFF.

The V and J genes are TRBV21-1 and TRBJ2-7; TRBD2 is the table's D call, not checked against the DNA. TRBV21-1 is given as a pseudogene. This CDR3 has 20 residues. CDR3 residues: CASLFSRRPRLGFSSYEQYF. CDR3 nucleotide sequence: TGTGCCAGCCTTTTCAGCAGACGCCCTCGCTTGGGATTCAGCTCCTACGAGCAGTACTTC.

This chain uses TRBV5-6 with TRBJ2-5, with TRBD2 identical over 12 bases. The V and J ends lost 1 base and 2 bases, in that order; junction bases with no gene match: 3. Germline V gene sequence: CDR1 SGHDT, CDR2 YYEEEE. CDR3 size: 16 residues. CDR3 sequence (DNA): TGTGCCAGCAGCTTGAGGACTAGCGGGAAGCAAGAGACCCAGTACTTC. It is translated as CASSLRTSGKQETQYF. Full variable domain (rest looked up from reference TRBV5-6 and TRBJ2-5): DAGVTQSPTHLIKTRGQQVTLRCSPKSGHDTVSWYQQALGQGPQFIFQYYEEEERQRGNFPDRFSGHQFPNYSSELNVNALLLGDSALYLCASSLRTSGKQETQYFGPGTRLLVL.

The chain has TRBV28 and TRBJ2-1; D is possibly TRBD2 (5 bases). V lost 8 bases, J lost 7 bases, and 21 bases lay in between. The germline CDR1 and CDR2 sequences are MDHEN and SYDVKM. The CDR3 has 15 amino acids. In nucleotides, the CDR3 is TGTGCCAGCCTTTCAGGTCCCATCACGGGAAATGAGCAGTTCTTC. This encodes CASLSGPITGNEQFF.

This clonotype has a handful of counts. The V call is TRBV5-4, the J call TRBJ2-3, with 11 bases identical to TRBD2. Per germline, CDR1 SGHNT and CDR2 YYREEE (reference sequence). V dropped 0 bases and J dropped 3; count of bases not matched to a gene: 12. The CDR3 length is 19 residues. CDR3 coding DNA: TGTGCCAGCAGCTTGGAGGCTGAACTCCGACTAGCGGGAACAGATACGCAGTATTTT. This codes for CASSLEAELRLAGTDTQYF.

This clonotype showed up just a few times. This sequence joins TRBV18 and TRBJ2-2; no definite D call. In germline, CDR1 is KGHSH, CDR2 LQKENI. With 2 bases removed from V and 4 bases from J, the gap between germline ends came to 11 bases. This CDR3 region has 15 residues. Written as DNA, the CDR3 is TGTGCCAGCTCACCATTGCAGGAGTTCACCGGGGAGCTGTTTTTT. It translates to CASSPLQEFTGELFF.

The rearrangement links TRBV5-1 to TRBJ2-3, with 9 bases lining up with TRBD2. J lost 2 bases, V lost 4 bases, and 5 bases had no gene match. This CDR3 spans 15 amino acids. Germline V gene sequence: CDR1 SGHRS, CDR2 YFSETQ. The DNA of the CDR3 is TGCGCCAGCAGCGCTAGCGGGGCCACCACAGATACGCAGTATTTT. Its translation is CASSASGATTDTQYF.

The chain couples TRBV20-1 to TRBJ2-7, with TRBD2 as a possible D gene (6 bases). Trimming left V 0 bases short and J 3 bases short, with 18 bases between. Germline loops: CDR1 DFQATT, CDR2 SNEGSKA (reference sequence). CDR3 length: 16 residues. The CDR3 here is CSARDGEAGPVYEQYF. The CDR3 DNA reads as TGCAGTGCTAGAGATGGGGAGGCAGGACCGGTCTACGAGCAGTACTTC.

This chain uses TRBV12-3 or TRBV12-4 with TRBJ2-1; D may be TRBD1 or TRBD2 (6 bases each). The CDR3 loop spans 13 amino acids. The ends were cut back, 8 bases at V and 8 bases at J, with 16 bases in the middle. The CDR3 loop reads CASRGTTRDEQFF. CDR3 DNA sequence: TGTGCCAGCCGCGGGACAACTCGCGATGAGCAGTTCTTC.

This clonotype appeared a few times. The chain links TRBV20-1 to TRBJ2-1; TRBD2 matches 7 bases. With 5 bases clipped from V and 3 bases from J, the junction kept 7 bases outside the gene matches. CDR1 and CDR2 from the germline V gene are DFQATT and SNEGSKA (reference sequence). This CDR3 spans 14 amino acids. This CDR3 reads CSAVRGGSYNEQFF. The CDR3 region has the DNA TGCAGTGCTGTCCGGGGCGGGAGCTACAATGAGCAGTTCTTC.

The CDR3 DNA is TGTGCCAGCAGCCAAGCCCGGGACTATGAGCAGTTCTTC. Translating gives CASSQARDYEQFF. The chain links TRBV3-1 to TRBJ2-1; possible D gene TRBD2, 6 bases. The CDR3 length is 13 residues. Trimming shortened V by 1 base and J by 8 bases, and 9 bases separated the two germline ends. Per germline, CDR1 LGHDT and CDR2 YNNKEL (reference sequence).

The rearrangement uses TRBV6-5 and TRBJ2-2, with TRBD1 matching over 9 bases. V gave up 2 bases and J gave up 7 bases; unmatched junction bases: 8. This CDR3 contains 16 residues. Germline values: CDR1 MNHEY, CDR2 SVGAGI. CDR3 sequence reads: CASSYEGDRAGGELFF. CDR3 nucleotides: TGTGCCAGCAGTTACGAGGGGGACAGGGCCGGCGGGGAGCTGTTTTTT.

This clonotype was detected many times. V is TRBV18 and J is TRBJ2-2; D unclear. Trimming left V 1 base short and J 1 base short, with 4 bases between. The CDR3 covers 14 residues. Germline V gives CDR1 KGHSH, CDR2 LQKENI. The CDR3 loop reads CASSPQGNTGELFF. The CDR3 coding sequence is TGTGCCAGCTCACCACAGGGGAACACCGGGGAGCTGTTTTTT.

This clonotype showed up just a few times. V usage is TRBV3-1 and J usage is TRBJ2-1, with a possible D match to TRBD2 (6 bases). CDR3 length equals 16 residues. Trimming shortened V by 5 bases and J by 0 bases, and 14 bases separated the two germline ends. Per germline, CDR1 LGHDT and CDR2 YNNKEL (reference sequence). The CDR3 sequence: CASSTQRADSYNEQFF. The CDR3 DNA reads as TGTGCCAGCAGCACCCAGCGGGCAGACTCCTACAATGAGCAGTTCTTC.

The CDR3 DNA reads TGTGCCAGCAGTTTATGGGCAGGGAACACCGGGGAGCTGTTTTTT. It translates to CASSLWAGNTGELFF. The J gene is TRBJ2-2, the V gene TRBV27; D unresolved. Germline V gene sequence: CDR1 MNHEY, CDR2 SMNVEV (reference sequence). The CDR3 has 15 residues. Trimming stripped 1 base from V and 1 base from J, with 7 bases between.

The rearrangement joins TRBV7-2 to TRBJ2-3; tentatively, D is TRBD2 (7 bases). This CDR3 contains 13 residues. Germline V gene lookup returns CDR1 SGHTA and CDR2 FQGNSA. The ends were cut back, 8 bases at V and 6 bases at J, with 15 bases in the middle. The CDR3 reads CASRGANSDTQYF. The CDR3, as DNA: TGTGCCAGCCGGGGGGCGAATTCCGATACGCAGTATTTT.

The V and J genes are TRBV28 and TRBJ2-5; D is perhaps TRBD1 (5 bases). The germline V gene has CDR1 MDHEN and CDR2 SYDVKM. The V gene lost 2 bases and the J gene lost 0 bases, with 13 bases spanning the gap. This CDR3 spans 16 amino acids. The CDR3 sequence: CASSLDRGTNQETQYF. The CDR3, as DNA: TGTGCCAGCAGTTTAGATAGGGGAACAAACCAAGAGACCCAGTACTTC.

The chain joins TRBV20-1 to TRBJ2-7; TRBD1 agrees at 9 bases. In germline, CDR1 is DFQATT, CDR2 SNEGSKA (reference sequence). Trimming took 6 bases from V and 6 from J; bases not matched to a gene: 9. The CDR3 is 13 amino acids. The CDR3 sequence: CSAPVTGGAEQYF. As DNA, the CDR3 is TGCAGTGCCCCTGTAACAGGGGGCGCCGAGCAGTACTTC.

The chain combines TRBV7-8 with TRBJ1-3; 8 nucleotides agree with TRBD1. The V gene end was trimmed by 3 bases and the J gene end by 4 bases; junction bases not matched to a gene: 2. The CDR3 sequence is 14 residues long. Germline V gene lookup returns CDR1 SGHVS and CDR2 FQNEAQ. The DNA for the CDR3 is TGTGCCAGCAGCTTCCGGGACAGGGGAAACACCATATATTTT. Protein: CASSFRDRGNTIYF. Drawing the rest from reference TRBV7-8 and TRBJ1-3, the complete variable domain is GAGVSQSPRYKVAKRGQDVALRCDPISGHVSLFWYQQALGQGPEFLTYFQNEAQLDKSGLPSDRFFAERPEGSVSTLKIQRTQQEDSAVYLCASSFRDRGNTIYFGEGSWLTVV.

The V and J genes are TRBV30 and TRBJ2-2, with D perhaps matching TRBD2 (6 bases). CDR1 and CDR2 (germline): GTSNPN, SVGIG (reference sequence). The CDR3 runs to 16 residues. Trimming shortened V by 0 bases and J by 4 bases, and 15 bases separated the two germline ends. DNA for the CDR3: TGTGCCTGGAGTGTATTGGGGGGAGTGGGCACCGGGGAGCTGTTTTTT. Translated, it gives CAWSVLGGVGTGELFF.

In its sample, this clonotype was seen a few times. This rearrangement joins TRBV7-2 to TRBJ1-4, with D maybe TRBD1 (5 bases). CDR3 length: 15 residues. V gave up 0 bases and J gave up 7 bases, with 12 bases separating them. Germline loops: CDR1 SGHTA, CDR2 FQGNSA. CDR3 DNA: TGTGCCAGCAGCTTAGCTCGGGGCGAGGTTGAAAAACTGTTTTTT. Its translation: CASSLARGEVEKLFF.

V is TRBV2 and J is TRBJ2-7, with 9 bases fitting TRBD1. CDR1 and CDR2 from the germline V gene are SNHLY and FYNNEI. The CDR3 loop spans 15 amino acids. Trimming took 7 bases from V and 6 from J; bases not matched to a gene: 13. DNA for the CDR3: TGTGCCAGCACCAAACAGGGGGCGCCATCCAGCGAGCAGTACTTC. Its protein product is CASTKQGAPSSEQYF.

This rearrangement joins TRBV5-1 to TRBJ2-7; 12 nucleotides align to TRBD2. CDR1 is SGHRS and CDR2 is YFSETQ in the germline V gene. The CDR3 is 15 residues long. V lost 4 bases to trimming and J lost 9 bases; unmatched junction nucleotides: 11. The CDR3 DNA reads TGCGCCAGCAGCACTGGACTAGCGGGAAGTCTGGCGCAGTACTTC. This codes for CASSTGLAGSLAQYF.

This chain connects TRBV7-2 to TRBJ2-7; a weak D match, TRBD2 (5 bases). This CDR3 contains 15 residues. The ends were cut back, 3 bases at V and 2 bases at J, with 14 bases in the middle. The V gene's germline CDR1 is SGHTA and CDR2 FQGNSA. The CDR3 region is CASSFSRVPAYEQYF. Here the CDR3 DNA reads TGTGCCAGCAGCTTTTCGCGGGTGCCGGCCTACGAGCAGTACTTC.

The chain joins TRBV18 to TRBJ1-1; D unclear. The germline gives CDR1 KGHSH, CDR2 LQKENI. The CDR3 runs 13 residues. V dropped 4 bases and J dropped 1 base, with 7 bases sitting between them. The CDR3 spells CASSREENTEAFF. The CDR3 coding sequence is TGTGCCAGCTCACGGGAAGAGAACACTGAAGCTTTCTTT.

The table lists this clonotype with many counts. Mismatch with germline at one junction end may stem from a read error. V gene TRBV24-1 combines with J gene TRBJ2-2; D is possibly TRBD2 (6 bases). Germline CDR1 reads KGHDR; CDR2 reads SFDVKD. This CDR3 contains 13 residues. CDR3: CATNGGNTGELFF. In nucleotides, the CDR3 is TGTGCGACCAACGGGGGGAACACCGGGGAGCTGTTTTTT.

This clonotype was seen a few times. The chain links TRBV15 to TRBJ2-5, with D possibly called TRBD1 or TRBD2 (5 bases each). Germline assignment: CDR1 LNHNV and CDR2 YYDKDF (reference sequence). The CDR3 has 15 residues. Trimming left V 5 bases short and J 7 bases short, with 20 bases between. CDR3 sequence: CATSRSPGRGATQYF. The CDR3 DNA is TGTGCCACCAGCCGCAGCCCGGGAAGAGGGGCGACCCAGTACTTC.